This TCR beta chain was obtained from a study of PD-1 blockade in classical Hodgkin lymphoma. In regard to this clone: Its specificity is unknown.

Study-level results: Nothing has yet pinned down what causes the repertoire differences, possibly disease activity or prior therapy.

Germline V gene data show CDR1 as SGHAT and CDR2 as FQNNGV. V was clipped by 1 base and J by 0 bases, with 7 bases between them. The CDR3 runs 15 residues. Every patient relapsed after autologous stem cell transplantation, and brentuximab vedotin exposure varied. Only in-frame clones appear in the TCRdb table, and some are missing; sequencing was by immunoSEQ multiplex PCR. The sample lists roughly 150,000 clones; around 84% were seen once. The chain links TRBV11-2 to TRBJ1-3, with D hard to call. This sequence originates from a human donor with classical Hodgkin lymphoma. This material consisted of peripheral blood mononuclear cells (PBMCs), taken before the second cycle of nivolumab. The DNA for the CDR3 is TGTGCCAGCAGCTTAGTGCGGGACTCTGGAAACACCATATATTTT. Translating it yields CASSLVRDSGNTIYF.